This TCR beta chain was sequenced in a study of T cells in Graves' hyperthyroidism and ophthalmopathy (dated by TCRdb to about 2019). Notes on the research overall: Peripheral blood was collected at initial diagnosis, before any treatment. To identify TCR V-J signatures that set the groups apart, the researchers used a discovery cohort of about a hundred patients, made up of approximately 43 with Graves' ophthalmopathy and about 55 with stable Graves' hyperthyroidism. An independent validation cohort of under 20 hyperthyroidism patients and over 15 patients who later progressed to ophthalmopathy tested prospective prediction of ophthalmopathy. The 95 to 100 discovery patients were divided at random into training and test sets in a 7:3 ratio. In about 6 Graves' hyperthyroidism patients, the study also compared T-cell repertoires from thyroid tissue with T-cell repertoires from blood. After blood sampling, hyperthyroidism patients were treated with methimazole at a starting dose of 30 mg daily, and ophthalmopathy patients were treated with high-dose intravenous methylprednisolone. The paper describes TCR Vbeta CDR3 sequencing of around 130 peripheral blood samples, made up of under 50 ophthalmopathy patients, 70 to 75 hyperthyroidism patients and about 17 progressor patients.

A patient counted as having stable Graves' hyperthyroidism if no progression to ophthalmopathy occurred over 18 months of follow-up. Hyperthyroidism patients were newly diagnosed, with disease duration under 2 months, and aged 18 to 65 years. The study excluded patients with uncontrolled infections, other autoimmune diseases, pregnancy or lactation. Diagnoses relied on clinical symptoms, serum thyroxine and TRAb, thyroid ultrasound and orbital computed tomography. Ficoll-Paque density gradient centrifugation was used to isolate PBMCs from under 11 ml of fresh peripheral blood. Total RNA was extracted using Trizol reagent, and RNA quality was assessed on an Agilent 2100 Bioanalyzer. The sample holds a few counts of this clonotype. Its antigen remains unidentified. No base qualities exist here, and no much larger clone lies one base off it. General study outcomes and caveats: No statistical method was used to fix the sample size in advance, and group allocation was not hidden from the investigators. In cross-validation, a model built on a 13 V-J signature told ophthalmopathy apart from stable hyperthyroidism with 87.88% sensitivity and 81% to 82% specificity, and in testing the same model reached 80%/75%. Most expanded thyroid clonotypes (frequency above 0.001) were also detected in blood, a finding suggesting that blood repertoires may reflect thyroid immune responses. In validation, the model predicted progression to ophthalmopathy a median of about 6.5 months before onset, with about 67% sensitivity and roughly 73% specificity.

Amplification of TCR beta CDR3 regions was carried out from RNA transcripts. The TCR CDR3 was subjected to a first round of RT-PCR using the HTBI primer set and the Qiagen OneStep RT-PCR kit. A second multiplex PCR round built the libraries, followed by size selection and purification. Libraries were sequenced paired-end with 100 bp reads on an Illumina HiSeq2000. Per the authors' processing: SOAPnuke was used to process the raw data, with reads discarded if the reads contained adapters or uncalled bases, had a mean Phred below 15, or lacked an exact constant-primer or identifier match. COPE v1.2.5 was used to merge the high-quality paired reads, and each unique nucleotide sequence was defined as a clonotype. Clonotypes were aligned to IMGT TRBV, TRBD and TRBJ reference segments using MiTCR v1.1. Analysis was restricted to V-J combinations with a frequency above 0.0001, which covered over 98% of repertoires. A TCS score was defined as the ratio between F50 (clonal expansion) and ExV (chaos), using BLOSUM62-based TCRdist between CDR3 peptides within each V-J. Welch's t-statistics and random forest reduced 450 to 600 V-J features to 10 to 15, which were used in a naive Bayes classifier (R e1071). The public reads were run again by TCRdb, first through fastp at Q25 and then through MiXCR, and only productive beta chains were kept. All rows with the same CDR3 protein become a single entry with the most common DNA and genes. The V and J calls follow TCRdb's processing rather than the paper's. For this sample there are 600,000 or so distinct CDR3 sequences; about a sixth appear just once. The ten largest make up about 3.8% of the sample.

The sequence was collected from a woman aged 25 to 39 with Graves' hyperthyroidism. Sample: blood.

The DNA is TGTGCCAGCAGCCCGATTGGCCTAAGCGATCCCTCCTACGAGCAGTACTTC. It translates as CASSPIGLSDPSYEQYF. This receptor chain uses TRBV11-2 and TRBJ2-7; a confident D gene designation cannot be given. From its cysteine to its phenylalanine, the CDR3 spans 17 amino acids. Only CDR3 DNA remains: 51 bases, in frame from the first base. V is pared back by 5 bases and J by 0 bases, with 20 bases lying between the germline termini. CDR1 and CDR2 are read off the germline V gene as SGHAT and FQNNGV.